These T cell receptor beta chains were read from a single sample in a study of blood T cell repertoires in COVID-19. Assay: immunoSEQ multiplex PCR; the TCRdb copy retains only in-frame clones and omits some. Here the sample spans some 70,000 clones, 91% being singletons. Sequencing was performed on peripheral blood. All receptors come from a human donor with active COVID-19. The donor label of this sample is uncertain. Each CDR3 is given with its conserved first and last residue. A D gene is named only where the DNA matches it firmly. Part of the rows lack a size; the others show once, few, many or a class for expanded clones.

>TRBV5-6|15|.|TRBJ2-3|.
TGTGCCAGCAGCTTACGACAGGCGAGCACAGATACGCAGTATTTT
CASSLRQASTDTQYF
>TRBV6-1|15|TRBD1|TRBJ1-3|.
TGTGCCAGCAGTGAACCGGGACAGGGGGGAAACACCATATATTTT
CASSEPGQGGNTIYF
>TRBV7-3|12|.|TRBJ2-4|.
TGTGCCAGCAGCTTAGAGGGGGACATTCAGTACTTC
CASSLEGDIQYF
>TRBV21-1|11|.|TRBJ1-2|.
TGTGCCAGCAGCACACAGGGGCGCTACACCTTC
CASSTQGRYTF
>TRBV15|18|TRBD2|TRBJ2-3|.
TGTGCCACCAGCGTCGGACTAGCGGGAGGGCCAGGCACAGATACGCAGTATTTT
CATSVGLAGGPGTDTQYF
>TRBV3-1/TRBV3-2|16|TRBD1|TRBJ2-7|.
TGTGCCAGCAGCCGGGACCGGACAGGGGGTGGTGGTGAGCAGTACTTC
CASSRDRTGGGGEQYF
>TRBV11-2|13|.|TRBJ1-4|.
TGTGCCAGCAGAAGGGGGTCTAATGAAAAACTGTTTTTT
CASRRGSNEKLFF
>TRBV11-3|16|TRBD1|TRBJ2-1|.
TGTGCCAGCAGCTCAGGAGACAGGGACTCCTACAATGAGCAGTTCTTC
CASSSGDRDSYNEQFF
>TRBV7-3|13|.|TRBJ1-2|.
TGTGCCAGCAGCTTGGGCCCCGACAGGGGCTACACCTTC
CASSLGPDRGYTF
>TRBV7-2|13|.|TRBJ1-5|.
TGTGCCAGCAGCCCCGATAGGGGCCAGCCCCAGCATTTT
CASSPDRGQPQHF
>TRBV7-2|14|TRBD2|TRBJ2-2|.
TGTGCCAGCAGCGGGACTAGCAGTACCGGGGAGCTGTTTTTT
CASSGTSSTGELFF
>TRBV28|15|.|TRBJ2-7|.
TGTGCCAGCACCGAGGAGTTCGGCAGCACCTACGAGCAGTACTTC
CASTEEFGSTYEQYF
>TRBV19|17|TRBD2|TRBJ2-7|.
TGTGCCAGTAGTAAACGTCTAAGCGGGAGGGCACCCTACGAGCAGTACTTC
CASSKRLSGRAPYEQYF
>TRBV29-1|14|TRBD2|TRBJ2-1|.
TGCAGCGACCATACTAGCGGGAGTGGAAATGAGCAGTTCTTC
CSDHTSGSGNEQFF
>TRBV24-1|14|TRBD1|TRBJ2-1|.
TGTGCCACCAGTGATTTGAACAGGGGCAATGAGCAGTTCTTC
CATSDLNRGNEQFF
>TRBV9|13|TRBD1|TRBJ1-2|.
TGTGCCAGCAGCTTACGACAGGGGAATGGCTACACCTTC
CASSLRQGNGYTF
>TRBV19|17|TRBD1|TRBJ2-6|.
TGTGCCAGTAGTAACAGGGGGAGCAGAACTGGGGCCAACGTCCTGACTTTC
CASSNRGSRTGANVLTF
>TRBV9|16|.|TRBJ1-3|.
TGTGCCAGCAGCGTAGAACATGTAATAACTGGAAACACCATATATTTT
CASSVEHVITGNTIYF
>TRBV14|14|.|TRBJ2-3|few
TGTGCCAGCAGCCAAGCACGACACACAGATACGCAGTATTTT
CASSQARHTDTQYF
>TRBV27|13|TRBD1|TRBJ1-2|.
TGTGCCAGCAGCTTCGGACAGGGATATGGCTACACCTTC
CASSFGQGYGYTF
>TRBV6-2/TRBV6-3|15|.|TRBJ1-4|.
TGTGCTAGCAGTGTCGGATCCTATCGGGATGAAAAACTGTTTTTT
CASSVGSYRDEKLFF
>TRBV28|12|.|TRBJ1-2|once
TGTGCCAGCAGTTTACAGGGAGGTGGCTACACCTTC
CASSLQGGGYTF
>TRBV11-2|14|.|TRBJ1-4|.
TGTGCCAGCAGCTTAGATGGCGGCAATCGAAAACTGTTTTTT
CASSLDGGNRKLFF
>TRBV7-9|15|TRBD1|TRBJ2-7|few
TGTGCCAGCAGCTTAGCCGGACAGGGGAAAGGGTGGCAGTACTTC
CASSLAGQGKGWQYF
>TRBV6-4|19|TRBD2|TRBJ2-3|.
TGTGCCAGCAGTGACTCGTTGCAGCATCCGGGGGGGAGCACAGATACGCAGTATTTT
CASSDSLQHPGGSTDTQYF
>TRBV5-6|13|.|TRBJ2-7|.
TGTGCCAGCTGGGGAGATAGCCCCTACGAGCAGTACTTC
CASWGDSPYEQYF
>TRBV24-1|15|TRBD2|TRBJ2-5|once
TGTGCCACCAGAACTAGCGGAGCCACCCAAGAGACCCAGTACTTC
CATRTSGATQETQYF
>TRBV6-6|14|.|TRBJ2-1|.
TGTGCCAGCAGTTTCCCATCGGGATGGGATGAGCAGTTCTTC
CASSFPSGWDEQFF
>TRBV2|14|TRBD1|TRBJ2-1|.
TGTGCCAGCACCCCCGGGACAGCCTACAATGAGCAGTTCTTC
CASTPGTAYNEQFF
>TRBV5-4|16|TRBD2|TRBJ2-6|.
TGTGCCAGCAGTTCCGGGGAGGGGACTGGGGCCAACGTCCTGACTTTC
CASSSGEGTGANVLTF
>TRBV11-3|14|.|TRBJ1-2|.
TGTGCCAGCAGCCGAGGCGGGGAAAACTATGGCTACACCTTC
CASSRGGENYGYTF
>TRBV29-1|17|TRBD2|TRBJ2-1|.
TGCAGCGTCAACCCCGGGACTAGCGGGAGGGCGGTCCGTGAGCAGTTCTTC
CSVNPGTSGRAVREQFF
>TRBV9|15|.|TRBJ1-1|.
TGTGCCAGCAGCACCGGACAGTACATGAACACTGAAGCTTTCTTT
CASSTGQYMNTEAFF
>TRBV5-8|16|.|TRBJ2-3|.
TGTGCCAGCAGCTTGGCCATGGGCCGCAGCACAGATACGCAGTATTTT
CASSLAMGRSTDTQYF
>TRBV6-2/TRBV6-3|16|TRBD2|TRBJ2-2|.
TGTGCCAGCAGTTACGGGCTAGCGGGAGGGCCCGGGGAGCTGTTTTTT
CASSYGLAGGPGELFF
>TRBV29-1|15|TRBD2|TRBJ2-2|.
TGCAGCGCCGACGTGACTAGCGGCAACACCGGGGAGCTGTTTTTT
CSADVTSGNTGELFF
>TRBV18|13|.|TRBJ2-7|.
TGTGCCAGCTCACTTAGGGGCTCCTACGAGCAGTACTTC
CASSLRGSYEQYF
>TRBV3-1/TRBV3-2|13|.|TRBJ1-2|.
TGTGCCAGCAGCCAAGCAGGGGTCTATGGCTACACCTTC
CASSQAGVYGYTF
>TRBV4-1|16|TRBD2|TRBJ2-3|.
TGCGCCAGCAGCCAGGGGACTAGCGGTAGCACAGATACGCAGTATTTT
CASSQGTSGSTDTQYF
>TRBV5-1|14|.|TRBJ1-6|.
TGCGCCAGCAGCGGTCCAGGGTGGAATTCACCCCTCCACTTT
CASSGPGWNSPLHF
>TRBV3-1/TRBV3-2|16|TRBD1|TRBJ2-4|.
TGTGCCACCGGTCCCGGGACAGGGACATCGATGAACATTCAGTACTTC
CATGPGTGTSMNIQYF
>TRBV30|13|.|TRBJ2-4|.
TGTGCCTGGAGTGTACAGGTCGGGAACATTCAGTACTTC
CAWSVQVGNIQYF
>TRBV25-1|16|TRBD1|TRBJ1-3|many
TGTGCCAGCAGTGATCCCGGGACAGGGGGCTTAGACACCATATATTTT
CASSDPGTGGLDTIYF
>TRBV28|14|TRBD1|TRBJ1-1|.
TGTGCCAGCAGCCCAGGGGGCGTGAACACTGAAGCTTTCTTT
CASSPGGVNTEAFF
>TRBV2|14|TRBD2|TRBJ2-7|.
TGTGCCAGCAGTGAGACTAGCGGGTCCTACGAGCAGTACTTC
CASSETSGSYEQYF
>TRBV7-9|15|TRBD1|TRBJ1-5|.
TGTGCCAGCAGCCGGGACCTTACAGGGGGTCAGCCCCAGCATTTT
CASSRDLTGGQPQHF
>TRBV5-1|14|.|TRBJ2-2|.
TGCGCCAGCCGGGGGACTGAGCGGCCCGGGGAGCTGTTTTTT
CASRGTERPGELFF
>TRBV6-2/TRBV6-3|13|.|TRBJ2-7|.
TGTGCCAGCAGCCGGGGCCGCGGCCACGAGCAGTACTTC
CASSRGRGHEQYF
>TRBV5-6|12|TRBD1|TRBJ1-4|.
TGTGCCAGCAGCTTTGGTGACAGGGTGAGCTTTTTT
CASSFGDRVSFF
>TRBV18|16|TRBD2|TRBJ2-5|.
TGTGCCAGCTCAGGGACTAGCGGGAGGGCCGGAAAGACCCAGTACTTC
CASSGTSGRAGKTQYF
>TRBV6-5|13|TRBD2|TRBJ2-5|.
TGTGCCAGCAGGGTAGCGGGAAAAGAGACCCAGTACTTC
CASRVAGKETQYF